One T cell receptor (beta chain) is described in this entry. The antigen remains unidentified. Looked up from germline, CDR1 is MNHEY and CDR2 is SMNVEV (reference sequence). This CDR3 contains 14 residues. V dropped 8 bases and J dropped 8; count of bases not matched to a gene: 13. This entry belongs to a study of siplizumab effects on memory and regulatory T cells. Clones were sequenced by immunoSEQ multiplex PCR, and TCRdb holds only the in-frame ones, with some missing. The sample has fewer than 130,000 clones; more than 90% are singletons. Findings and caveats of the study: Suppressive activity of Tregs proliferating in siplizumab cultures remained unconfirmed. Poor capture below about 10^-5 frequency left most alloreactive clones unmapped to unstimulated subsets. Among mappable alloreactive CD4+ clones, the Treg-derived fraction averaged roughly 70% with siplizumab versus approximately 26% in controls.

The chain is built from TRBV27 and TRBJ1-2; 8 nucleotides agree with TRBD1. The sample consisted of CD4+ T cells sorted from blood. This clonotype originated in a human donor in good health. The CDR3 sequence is CASRPGGDRSGYTF. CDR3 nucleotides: TGTGCCAGCCGCCCGGGGGGGGACAGGTCAGGCTACACCTTC.